A selection of T cell receptor beta chains follows, all from one sample in a study of identical twins. TCRdb recomputed calls from the 5' RACE reads with MiXCR, one row per CDR3 protein. The repertoire holds roughly 690,000 distinct CDR3 sequences, 20% to 25% seen once, with around 4.4% in the top ten. The sample also formed part of further work on T cells expressing NK-cell markers.

The sample consisted of PBMCs. The origin of the receptors is a woman aged 18-29 years in good health. Each CDR3 is given with its conserved first and last residue. A D gene is named only where the DNA matches it firmly. Rows give clone size only sometimes, using once, few, many, or a class for an expanded clone.

d_gene,v_gene,j_gene,abundance,len,CDR3nt,CDR3aa
TRBD1,TRBV20-1,TRBJ2-3,-,13,TGCAGTGCTAGGGCAGGGGGCTCAGATACGCAGTATTTT,CSARAGGSDTQYF
TRBD1,TRBV7-2,TRBJ2-1,-,15,TGTGCCAGCAGCTGGGACAGGGGTCGGAACAATGAGCAGTTCTTC,CASSWDRGRNNEQFF
-,TRBV7-9,TRBJ2-7,few,14,TGTGCCAGCAGCTTAGACGGGAGCGTAAACGAGCAGTACTTC,CASSLDGSVNEQYF
-,TRBV20-1,TRBJ2-5,-,15,TGCAGTGCCCTCGGGGGCGGAGGAGGAAGAGAGACCCAGTACTTC,CSALGGGGGRETQYF
-,TRBV20-1,TRBJ2-1,few,14,TGCAGTGCTAGGGAAGGGCAGGGACGAAGGGAGCAGTTCTTC,CSAREGQGRREQFF
-,TRBV20-1,TRBJ2-3,few,14,TGCAGTGCTATCGGGGGGCGTAGCACAGATACGCAGTATTTT,CSAIGGRSTDTQYF
-,TRBV7-3,TRBJ1-1,-,12,TGTGCCAGCAGCCCCCGAGCACCTGAAGCTTTCTTT,CASSPRAPEAFF
-,TRBV11-2,TRBJ2-5,-,12,TGTGCCAGCAGCTTAAGTCTTGAGACCCAGTACTTC,CASSLSLETQYF
-,TRBV29-1,TRBJ2-3,many,12,TGCAGCGTTGGGCAGGGCACAGATACGCAGTATTTT,CSVGQGTDTQYF
TRBD2,TRBV12-3/TRBV12-4,TRBJ2-1,-,19,TGTGCCAGCAGTTCACCTAGGACTAGCGCACATATCTCCTACAATGAGCAGTTCTTC,CASSSPRTSAHISYNEQFF
-,TRBV20-1,TRBJ2-3,-,16,TGCAGTGCCAACAATCCATATATCGGGGCGTCAGATACGCAGTATTTT,CSANNPYIGASDTQYF
-,TRBV9,TRBJ2-3,many,12,TGTGCCAGCAGCGTAGTAACAGATACGCAGTATTTT,CASSVVTDTQYF
-,TRBV7-9,TRBJ2-5,-,15,TGTGCCAGCAGCTCCAGGAGGGGACACCAAGAGACCCAGTACTTC,CASSSRRGHQETQYF
TRBD1,TRBV5-1,TRBJ2-7,few,14,TGCGCCAGCAGCTTAAACAGGGGGGCCTACGAGCAGTACTTC,CASSLNRGAYEQYF
-,TRBV20-1,TRBJ2-5,-,11,TGCAGTGCTTTTACCGGGGAGACCCAGTACTTC,CSAFTGETQYF
TRBD2,TRBV20-1,TRBJ2-1,-,14,TGCAGTGCTAGCGGGGGGAGAGGTTACAATGAGCAGTTCTTC,CSASGGRGYNEQFF
TRBD2,TRBV3-1,TRBJ2-4,-,14,TGTGCCAGCAGCCCGTGGGGGGGGAAAAACATTCAGTACTTC,CASSPWGGKNIQYF
-,TRBV20-1,TRBJ2-7,many,14,TGCAGTGCTACCCTGGGGGCGCATTCCTACGAGCAGTACTTC,CSATLGAHSYEQYF
-,TRBV9,TRBJ1-2,few,14,TGTGCCAGCAGGGAGGTGACGGGGCCAGCTGGCTACACCTTC,CASREVTGPAGYTF
-,TRBV5-1,TRBJ2-7,-,14,TGCGCCAGCAGCCCGCTAATTTCGGGCTACGAGCAGTACTTC,CASSPLISGYEQYF
-,TRBV20-1,TRBJ2-7,-,11,TGCAGTGCCCTCTGGTTGGCCGAGCAGTACTTC,CSALWLAEQYF
-,TRBV7-3,TRBJ2-4,-,13,TGTGCCAGCAGCCTCCTGCGGGGAGACATTCAGTACTTC,CASSLLRGDIQYF
-,TRBV7-3,TRBJ2-3,-,13,TGTGCCAGCGCTACCAGGGCGGCAGATACGCAGTATTTT,CASATRAADTQYF
-,TRBV3-1,TRBJ2-7,-,15,TGTGCCAGCAGCCCCCGAGGTAATCGCCGCGACGAGCAGTACTTC,CASSPRGNRRDEQYF
-,TRBV20-1,TRBJ2-1,few,13,TGCACCCCGGAGAGGACGTCCTACAATGAGCAGTTCTTC,CTPERTSYNEQFF
-,TRBV12-3/TRBV12-4,TRBJ2-7,-,12,TGTGCCAGCAGCGCAGGGTTATACGAGCAGTACTTC,CASSAGLYEQYF
-,TRBV4-1,TRBJ2-5,many,15,TGCGCCAGCAGCCAGGGCCCTGGACTTCAAGAGACCCAGTACTTC,CASSQGPGLQETQYF
TRBD2,TRBV10-3,TRBJ2-7,-,14,TGTGCCATCAAAGCCCAGCGGGAGCGGAACGAGCAGTACTTC,CAIKAQRERNEQYF
TRBD2,TRBV20-1,TRBJ2-1,few,14,TGCAGTGCCCAGACTAGCGGGAGCTTCGATGAGCAGTTCTTC,CSAQTSGSFDEQFF
TRBD1,TRBV20-1,TRBJ2-1,many,15,TGCAGTGCTGAGGGGGCAGGGATGTCCTACAATGAGCAGTTCTTC,CSAEGAGMSYNEQFF
TRBD2,TRBV12-3/TRBV12-4,TRBJ2-7,few,14,TGTGCCAGCAAAGTGGGGAGCGGGAGCAGCAAGCAGTACTTC,CASKVGSGSSKQYF
-,TRBV12-5,TRBJ2-1,few,15,TGTGCTAGTGGTTTGGTACCGGGGCCCGTCAATGAGCAGTTCTTC,CASGLVPGPVNEQFF
-,TRBV7-2,TRBJ2-5,-,14,TGTGCCAGCAGCTCGACCCGATCGGCGGAGACCCAGTACTTC,CASSSTRSAETQYF
-,TRBV30,TRBJ2-5,few,13,TGTGCCTGGAGACCCGGTGCAGAAGAGACCCAGTACTTC,CAWRPGAEETQYF
-,TRBV30,TRBJ2-7,-,12,TGTGCCTGGAGTGTACACGACTACGAGCAGTACTTC,CAWSVHDYEQYF
-,TRBV20-1,TRBJ2-5,many,13,TGCAGTGCTAGCGGGCAAGCTAAGGAGACCCAGTACTTC,CSASGQAKETQYF
TRBD1,TRBV5-1,TRBJ2-3,many,16,TGCGCCAGCAGCTTAATTCGACAGGGAGGCACAGATACGCAGTATTTT,CASSLIRQGGTDTQYF
-,TRBV10-2,TRBJ2-7,few,12,TGCGCCAGCAGTGAGATCGGGTACGAGCAGTACTTC,CASSEIGYEQYF
-,TRBV15,TRBJ2-5,-,15,TGTGCCACCAGCAGAGGCCTGGAGGGGGAAGAGACCCAGTACTTC,CATSRGLEGEETQYF
TRBD1,TRBV4-2,TRBJ2-2,few,18,TGTGCCAGCAGCCAGGGGACAGGGCCCGTGGCAAACACCGGGGAGCTGTTTTTT,CASSQGTGPVANTGELFF
-,TRBV15,TRBJ2-1,few,14,TGTGCCACCAGCAGAGATCTTGGCGGGGATGAGCAGTTCTTC,CATSRDLGGDEQFF
-,TRBV6-6,TRBJ1-5,many,12,TGTGCCAGCAGTTCCATAGGAGAACCCCAGCATTTT,CASSSIGEPQHF
TRBD1,TRBV27,TRBJ2-7,few,14,TGTGCCAGCAGACGGACAGGGAACTACGAGTGGCAGTACTTC,CASRRTGNYEWQYF
-,TRBV5-6,TRBJ2-2,-,14,TGTGCCAGCAGGAGACGGTCGCGCACCGGGGAGCTGTTTTTT,CASRRRSRTGELFF
-,TRBV20-1,TRBJ1-1,few,15,TGCAGTGCTAGTTTACCGCTGGGCGCGAACACTGAAGCTTTCTTT,CSASLPLGANTEAFF
-,TRBV7-3,TRBJ2-2,-,16,TGTGCCAGCAGCCCTCTGGGGGGCCTGAACACCGGGGAGCTGTTTTTT,CASSPLGGLNTGELFF
TRBD1,TRBV20-1,TRBJ2-5,many,13,TGCAGTGCTAGAGAGGACAGGAAAGAGACCCAGTACTTC,CSAREDRKETQYF
TRBD2,TRBV6-1,TRBJ2-3,-,13,TGTGCCGGACGGACTAGACCCTCGGATACGCAGTATTTT,CAGRTRPSDTQYF